This is a list of T cell receptor beta chains from one sample in a study of blood T cell repertoires in COVID-19. Produced via immunoSEQ multiplex PCR; TCRdb's table is partial and in-frame only. Among approximately 220,000 clones listed, under 90% were seen once. The sequencing input was peripheral blood. Source of these receptors: a woman aged 55-69 years who had recovered from COVID-19. Both conserved end residues are part of each CDR3. The order of the fields is D gene, V gene, J gene, clone size, CDR3 protein, CDR3 DNA. A D gene is named only where the DNA matches it firmly. Some rows mark clone size as missing; the rest say once, few, many or name a class of expanded clone.

D: TRBD1; V: TRBV4-1; J: TRBJ2-7; size: few; CDR3: CASSQVGRGQWEQYF; DNA: TGCGCCAGCAGCCAAGTAGGCAGGGGGCAGTGGGAGCAGTACTTC
D: -; V: TRBV27; J: TRBJ2-7; size: -; CDR3: CASRSPFREDTGEQYF; DNA: TGTGCCAGCAGATCCCCATTCAGGGAGGACACTGGCGAGCAGTACTTC
D: -; V: TRBV6-1; J: TRBJ2-7; size: -; CDR3: CASSELTPYEQYF; DNA: TGTGCCAGCAGTGAATTAACTCCCTACGAGCAGTACTTC
D: TRBD1; V: TRBV27; J: TRBJ1-1; size: -; CDR3: CASSLDRAATEAFF; DNA: TGTGCCAGCAGTTTAGACAGGGCCGCCACTGAAGCTTTCTTT
D: TRBD1; V: TRBV28; J: TRBJ1-6; size: -; CDR3: CASSRDSASPLHF; DNA: TGTGCCAGCAGCAGGGACAGCGCTTCACCCCTCCACTTT
D: TRBD1; V: TRBV27; J: TRBJ1-2; size: once; CDR3: CASSSRTGGLYGYTF; DNA: TGTGCCAGCAGTTCAAGGACAGGGGGCCTCTATGGCTACACCTTC
D: -; V: TRBV10-2; J: TRBJ1-1; size: -; CDR3: CASKSGNTEAFF; DNA: TGCGCCAGCAAGTCAGGGAACACTGAAGCTTTCTTT
D: -; V: TRBV2; J: TRBJ2-1; size: -; CDR3: CASSVSPGLLNNEQFF; DNA: TGTGCCAGCAGTGTTTCGCCGGGACTTCTCAACAATGAGCAGTTCTTC
D: -; V: TRBV30; J: TRBJ1-2; size: -; CDR3: CAWSGGSNYGYTF; DNA: TGTGCCTGGAGTGGTGGCTCCAACTATGGCTACACCTTC
D: -; V: TRBV4-1; J: TRBJ2-3; size: -; CDR3: CASSPPRGGRGFTDTQYF; DNA: TGCGCCAGCAGCCCCCCAAGGGGGGGCAGGGGATTCACAGATACGCAGTATTTT
D: TRBD1; V: TRBV19; J: TRBJ1-2; size: -; CDR3: CASSGRDRSYGYTF; DNA: TGTGCCAGTAGTGGACGGGACAGGTCGTATGGCTACACCTTC
D: -; V: TRBV5-4; J: TRBJ1-2; size: -; CDR3: CASSLAYRGSMYGYTF; DNA: TGTGCCAGCAGCTTGGCGTATCGGGGGTCTATGTATGGCTACACCTTC
D: -; V: TRBV6-4; J: TRBJ2-5; size: -; CDR3: CASSEQGGETQYF; DNA: TGTGCCAGCAGTGAACAGGGGGGGGAGACCCAGTACTTC
D: -; V: TRBV23-1; J: TRBJ2-1; size: -; CDR3: CASSHPGVIGDNEQFF; DNA: TGCGCCAGCAGTCATCCCGGAGTGATAGGGGATAATGAGCAGTTCTTC
D: -; V: TRBV5-5; J: TRBJ1-6; size: -; CDR3: CASSLQGLDSPLHF; DNA: TGTGCCAGCAGCTTACAGGGTCTGGATTCACCCCTCCACTTT
D: -; V: TRBV7-2; J: TRBJ2-7; size: -; CDR3: CASSSDRTSYEQYF; DNA: TGTGCCAGCAGCTCCGACAGGACTTCCTACGAGCAGTACTTC
D: TRBD2; V: TRBV4-3; J: TRBJ2-1; size: -; CDR3: CASSQDMAGGHFEQFF; DNA: TGCGCCAGCAGCCAAGATATGGCGGGGGGCCACTTCGAGCAGTTCTTC
D: -; V: TRBV3-1/TRBV3-2; J: TRBJ1-4; size: -; CDR3: CASSQYGAREKLFF; DNA: TGTGCCAGCAGCCAATATGGGGCTAGGGAAAAACTGTTTTTT
D: -; V: TRBV4-1; J: TRBJ1-1; size: -; CDR3: CASSYGDEAFF; DNA: TGCGCCAGCAGCTACGGGGATGAAGCTTTCTTT
D: TRBD1; V: TRBV5-4; J: TRBJ1-2; size: -; CDR3: CASSWGQGPGYTF; DNA: TGTGCCAGCAGCTGGGGACAGGGGCCTGGCTACACCTTC
D: -; V: TRBV11-2; J: TRBJ1-4; size: -; CDR3: CASSPMARGEKLFF; DNA: TGTGCCAGCAGCCCCATGGCCAGAGGGGAAAAACTGTTTTTT
D: TRBD1; V: TRBV11-3; J: TRBJ1-1; size: -; CDR3: CASSSGQENTEAFF; DNA: TGTGCCAGCAGCTCCGGACAGGAGAACACTGAAGCTTTCTTT
D: -; V: TRBV9; J: TRBJ2-3; size: -; CDR3: CASSVVSSGADTQYF; DNA: TGTGCCAGCAGCGTAGTGTCTTCCGGGGCAGATACGCAGTATTTT
D: -; V: TRBV6-5; J: TRBJ2-1; size: -; CDR3: CASKYRTNNEQFF; DNA: TGTGCCAGCAAATACCGGACTAACAATGAGCAGTTCTTC
D: TRBD2; V: TRBV7-9; J: TRBJ2-3; size: few; CDR3: CASSLGVSGGVRDTQYF; DNA: TGTGCCAGCAGCTTAGGGGTTAGCGGGGGCGTTAGAGATACGCAGTATTTT
D: TRBD1; V: TRBV3-1/TRBV3-2; J: TRBJ2-2; size: -; CDR3: CASSPIPGTGYAGELFF; DNA: TGTGCCAGCAGCCCTATCCCCGGGACAGGATATGCCGGGGAGCTGTTTTTT
D: TRBD2; V: TRBV19; J: TRBJ2-3; size: -; CDR3: CASTGLAEGTQYF; DNA: TGTGCCAGTACCGGACTAGCCGAGGGGACGCAGTATTTT
D: -; V: TRBV7-9; J: TRBJ2-3; size: -; CDR3: CASSLLQGLGADTQYF; DNA: TGTGCCAGCAGCTTGCTTCAAGGATTAGGGGCGGATACGCAGTATTTT
D: TRBD1; V: TRBV11-2; J: TRBJ1-1; size: -; CDR3: CASSPRQGHATEAFF; DNA: TGTGCCAGCAGCCCCCGACAGGGTCACGCGACTGAAGCTTTCTTT
D: TRBD1; V: TRBV7-3; J: TRBJ1-4; size: -; CDR3: CASSPTGGSEKLFF; DNA: TGTGCCAGCAGCCCGACAGGGGGTAGCGAAAAACTGTTTTTT
D: TRBD2; V: TRBV15; J: TRBJ2-5; size: -; CDR3: CATSRDRGAGGLETQYF; DNA: TGTGCCACCAGCAGAGATCGAGGAGCGGGGGGGCTAGAGACCCAGTACTTC
D: -; V: TRBV12-5; J: TRBJ1-1; size: once; CDR3: CASGLVQVPGTEAFF; DNA: TGTGCTAGTGGTTTGGTTCAGGTTCCAGGCACTGAAGCTTTCTTT
D: -; V: TRBV5-4; J: TRBJ1-6; size: few; CDR3: CASSLSRPTVTYNSPLHF; DNA: TGTGCCAGCAGCTTGTCAAGGCCCACAGTAACATATAATTCACCCCTCCACTTT
D: -; V: TRBV3-1/TRBV3-2; J: TRBJ1-1; size: -; CDR3: CASSQGDRRTEAFF; DNA: TGTGCCAGCAGCCAGGGAGACCGCAGGACTGAAGCTTTCTTT
D: TRBD1; V: TRBV30; J: TRBJ1-2; size: -; CDR3: CALGTGVNYGYTF; DNA: TGTGCCTTAGGGACAGGCGTTAACTATGGCTACACCTTC
D: -; V: TRBV29-1; J: TRBJ1-4; size: -; CDR3: CSVGDSATNEKLFF; DNA: TGCAGCGTTGGGGACTCTGCAACTAATGAAAAACTGTTTTTT
D: -; V: TRBV3-1/TRBV3-2; J: TRBJ1-2; size: -; CDR3: CASSTGPYGYTF; DNA: TGTGCCAGCAGTACTGGGCCTTATGGCTACACCTTC
D: TRBD2; V: TRBV7-9; J: TRBJ2-7; size: -; CDR3: CASTGGFSYEQYF; DNA: TGTGCCAGCACCGGGGGGTTCTCCTACGAGCAGTACTTC
D: -; V: TRBV9; J: TRBJ1-2; size: -; CDR3: CASSVDAGYGYTF; DNA: TGTGCCAGCAGCGTAGATGCAGGCTATGGCTACACCTTC
D: TRBD2; V: TRBV9; J: TRBJ2-7; size: once; CDR3: CASSVAPTSGGGMGEQYF; DNA: TGTGCCAGCAGCGTAGCCCCGACTAGCGGGGGGGGAATGGGCGAGCAGTACTTC
D: TRBD1; V: TRBV4-2; J: TRBJ2-7; size: -; CDR3: CASSQEIYGTGNNEQYF; DNA: TGTGCCAGCAGCCAAGAAATATACGGGACAGGGAATAACGAGCAGTACTTC
D: -; V: TRBV5-6; J: TRBJ1-6; size: -; CDR3: CASSPQRRGGSYNSPLHF; DNA: TGTGCCAGCAGCCCGCAGCGGCGGGGAGGATCCTATAATTCACCCCTCCACTTT
D: -; V: TRBV21-1; J: TRBJ1-5; size: -; CDR3: CASSNLIRGLLGQPQHF; DNA: TGTGCCAGCAGCAACCTCATCAGGGGGCTATTAGGTCAGCCCCAGCATTTT
D: TRBD1; V: TRBV10-3; J: TRBJ2-7; size: once; CDR3: CAINEGAADEQYF; DNA: TGTGCCATCAACGAGGGGGCTGCGGACGAACAGTACTTC
D: -; V: TRBV14; J: TRBJ2-6; size: once; CDR3: CASSQYRDSGANVLTF; DNA: TGTGCCAGCAGCCAATACAGGGACTCTGGGGCCAACGTCCTGACTTTC
D: TRBD1; V: TRBV14; J: TRBJ1-1; size: once; CDR3: CASSRKGQGKPEAFF; DNA: TGTGCCAGCAGCCGAAAGGGACAGGGAAAGCCTGAAGCTTTCTTT
D: -; V: TRBV28; J: TRBJ1-5; size: few; CDR3: CASRPPGGSQPQHF; DNA: TGTGCCAGCAGGCCCCCCGGGGGAAGCCAGCCCCAGCATTTT
D: TRBD1; V: TRBV5-6; J: TRBJ2-7; size: -; CDR3: CASYRGRSSYEQYF; DNA: TGTGCCAGCTACAGGGGGAGGAGCTCCTACGAGCAGTACTTC
D: TRBD1; V: TRBV5-1; J: TRBJ1-1; size: -; CDR3: CASSLTGGAGTEAFF; DNA: TGCGCCAGCAGCTTGACAGGGGGCGCGGGCACTGAAGCTTTCTTT
D: TRBD1; V: TRBV4-1; J: TRBJ2-7; size: -; CDR3: CASSPRRLGQGLREQYF; DNA: TGCGCCAGCAGCCCAAGACGGCTAGGACAGGGACTTCGGGAGCAGTACTTC
D: TRBD2; V: TRBV24-1; J: TRBJ2-1; size: -; CDR3: CATSDSGATGRNEQFF; DNA: TGTGCCACCAGTGACAGCGGGGCAACCGGTAGGAATGAGCAGTTCTTC
D: -; V: TRBV18; J: TRBJ2-7; size: -; CDR3: CVSSPERGGIYEQYF; DNA: TGTGTCAGCTCACCGGAGAGGGGGGGCATCTACGAGCAGTACTTC
D: -; V: TRBV3-1/TRBV3-2; J: TRBJ1-1; size: few; CDR3: CASSDTLNTEAFF; DNA: TGTGCCAGCAGCGACACCTTGAACACTGAAGCTTTCTTT
D: TRBD2; V: TRBV29-1; J: TRBJ2-5; size: -; CDR3: CSVVGGGGDETQYF; DNA: TGCAGCGTTGTAGGCGGGGGGGGAGATGAGACCCAGTACTTC
D: -; V: TRBV18; J: TRBJ1-5; size: few; CDR3: CASSPDGGSPQHF; DNA: TGTGCCAGCTCACCAGACGGGGGTTCGCCCCAGCATTTT